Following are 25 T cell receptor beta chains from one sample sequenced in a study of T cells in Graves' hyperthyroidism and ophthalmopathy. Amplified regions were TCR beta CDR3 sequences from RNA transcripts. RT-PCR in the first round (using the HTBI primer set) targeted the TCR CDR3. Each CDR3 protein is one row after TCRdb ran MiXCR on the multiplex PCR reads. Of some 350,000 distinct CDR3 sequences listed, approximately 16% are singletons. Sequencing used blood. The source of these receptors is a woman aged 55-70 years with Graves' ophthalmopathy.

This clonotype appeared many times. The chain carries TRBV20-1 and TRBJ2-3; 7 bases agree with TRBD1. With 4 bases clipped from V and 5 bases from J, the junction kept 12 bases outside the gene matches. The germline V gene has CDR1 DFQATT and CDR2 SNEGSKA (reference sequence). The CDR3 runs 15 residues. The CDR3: CSATLGQTAGDTQYF. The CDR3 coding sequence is TGCAGTGCTACCTTGGGACAGACCGCAGGAGATACGCAGTATTTT.

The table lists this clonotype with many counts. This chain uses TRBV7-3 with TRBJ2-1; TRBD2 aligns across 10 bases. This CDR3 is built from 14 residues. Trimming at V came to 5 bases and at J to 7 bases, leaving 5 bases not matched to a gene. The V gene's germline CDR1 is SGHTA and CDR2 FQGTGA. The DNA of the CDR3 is TGTGCCAGCAGCGCCGCTAGCGGGAGAAATGAGCAGTTCTTC. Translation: CASSAASGRNEQFF. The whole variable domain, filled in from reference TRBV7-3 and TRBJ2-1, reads GAGVSQTPSNKVTEKGKYVELRCDPISGHTALYWYRQSLGQGPEFLIYFQGTGAADDSGLPNDRFFAVRPEGSVSTLKIQRTERGDSAVYLCASSAASGRNEQFFGPGTRLTVL.

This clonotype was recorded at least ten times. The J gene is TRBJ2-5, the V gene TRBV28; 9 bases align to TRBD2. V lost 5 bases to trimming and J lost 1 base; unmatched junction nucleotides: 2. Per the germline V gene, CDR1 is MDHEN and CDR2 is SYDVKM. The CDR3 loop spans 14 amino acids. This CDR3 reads CASSEREAQETQYF. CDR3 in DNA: TGTGCCAGCAGTGAGCGGGAGGCCCAAGAGACCCAGTACTTC.

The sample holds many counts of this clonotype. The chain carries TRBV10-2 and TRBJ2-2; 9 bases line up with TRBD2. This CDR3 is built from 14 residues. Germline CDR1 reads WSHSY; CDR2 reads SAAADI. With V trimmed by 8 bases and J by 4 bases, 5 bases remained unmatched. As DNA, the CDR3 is TGCGCCAGCCAGGGACTAGCTTTCACCGGGGAGCTGTTTTTT. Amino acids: CASQGLAFTGELFF.

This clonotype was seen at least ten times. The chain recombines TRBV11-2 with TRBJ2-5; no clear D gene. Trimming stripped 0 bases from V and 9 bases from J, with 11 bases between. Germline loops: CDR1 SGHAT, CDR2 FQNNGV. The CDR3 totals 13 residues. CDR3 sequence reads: CASSLDDLMAQYF. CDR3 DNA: TGTGCCAGCAGCTTAGACGACCTAATGGCCCAGTACTTC.

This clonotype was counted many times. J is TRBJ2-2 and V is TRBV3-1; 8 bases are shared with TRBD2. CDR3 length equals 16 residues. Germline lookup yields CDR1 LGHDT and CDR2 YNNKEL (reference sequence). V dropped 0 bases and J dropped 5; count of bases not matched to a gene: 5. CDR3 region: CASSQDGGRRTGELFF. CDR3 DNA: TGTGCCAGCAGCCAAGATGGCGGGAGGCGGACCGGGGAGCTGTTTTTT. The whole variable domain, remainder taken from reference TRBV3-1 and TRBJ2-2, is DTAVSQTPKYLVTQMGNDKSIKCEQNLGHDTMYWYKQDSKKFLKIMFSYNNKELIINETVPNRFSPKSPDKAHLNLHINSLELGDSAVYFCASSQDGGRRTGELFFGEGSRLTVL.

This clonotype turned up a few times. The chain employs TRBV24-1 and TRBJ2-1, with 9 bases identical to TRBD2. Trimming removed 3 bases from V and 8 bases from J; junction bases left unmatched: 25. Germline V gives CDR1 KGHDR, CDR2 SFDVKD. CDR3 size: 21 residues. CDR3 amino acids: CATSDPGTGPLAGLPIYEQFF. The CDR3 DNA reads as TGTGCCACCAGTGATCCCGGAACCGGCCCGCTAGCGGGGCTACCGATCTATGAGCAGTTCTTC.

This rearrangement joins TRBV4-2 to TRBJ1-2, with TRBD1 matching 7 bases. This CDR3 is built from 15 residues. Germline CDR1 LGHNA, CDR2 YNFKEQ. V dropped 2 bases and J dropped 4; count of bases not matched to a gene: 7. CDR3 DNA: TGTGCCAGCAGCCAACCCGACAGGGCTTTCTATGGCTACACCTTC. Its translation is CASSQPDRAFYGYTF.

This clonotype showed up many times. CDR3 DNA sequence: TGCGCCAGCAGCTTAACCCCCGGGTCCACCTACAATGAGCAGTTCTTC. As protein: CASSLTPGSTYNEQFF. The V and J genes are TRBV5-1 and TRBJ2-1; D gene uncertain. This CDR3 has 16 residues. The germline CDR1 and CDR2 sequences are SGHRS and YFSETQ. The V and J ends lost 2 bases and 2 bases respectively, with 14 bases between them.

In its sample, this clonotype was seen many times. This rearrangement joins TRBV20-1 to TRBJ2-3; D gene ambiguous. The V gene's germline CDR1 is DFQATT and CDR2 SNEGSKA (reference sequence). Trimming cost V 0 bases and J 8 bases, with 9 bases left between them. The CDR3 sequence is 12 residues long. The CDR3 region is CSARESATTQYF. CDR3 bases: TGCAGTGCTAGAGAGTCGGCCACTACGCAGTATTTT.

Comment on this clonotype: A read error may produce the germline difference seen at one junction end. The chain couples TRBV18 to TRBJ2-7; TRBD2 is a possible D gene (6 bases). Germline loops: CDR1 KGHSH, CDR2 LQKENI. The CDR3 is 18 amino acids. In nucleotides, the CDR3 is TGTGCCAGCTCACCCGACCCACGGGACTTCTTGAGCTCCAACGAGCAGTACTTC. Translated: CASSPDPRDFLSSNEQYF.

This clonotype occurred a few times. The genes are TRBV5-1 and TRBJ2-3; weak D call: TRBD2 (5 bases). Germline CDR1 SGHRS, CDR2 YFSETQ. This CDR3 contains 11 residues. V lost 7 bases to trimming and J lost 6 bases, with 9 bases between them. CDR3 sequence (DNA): TGCGCCAGCGCGGGCCTCGATACGCAGTATTTT. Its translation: CASAGLDTQYF.

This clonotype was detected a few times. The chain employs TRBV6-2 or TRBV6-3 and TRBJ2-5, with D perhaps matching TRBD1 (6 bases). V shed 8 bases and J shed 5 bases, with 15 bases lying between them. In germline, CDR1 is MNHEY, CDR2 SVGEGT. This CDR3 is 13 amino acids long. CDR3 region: CASYLGGGETQYF. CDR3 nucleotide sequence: TGTGCCAGCTATTTAGGGGGTGGCGAGACCCAGTACTTC.

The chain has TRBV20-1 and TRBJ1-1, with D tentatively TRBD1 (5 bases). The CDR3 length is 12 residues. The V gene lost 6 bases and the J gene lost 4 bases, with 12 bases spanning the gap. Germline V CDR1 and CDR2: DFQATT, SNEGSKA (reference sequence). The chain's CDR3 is CSAKPGGTEAFF. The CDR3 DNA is TGCAGTGCGAAGCCGGGGGGCACTGAAGCTTTCTTT.

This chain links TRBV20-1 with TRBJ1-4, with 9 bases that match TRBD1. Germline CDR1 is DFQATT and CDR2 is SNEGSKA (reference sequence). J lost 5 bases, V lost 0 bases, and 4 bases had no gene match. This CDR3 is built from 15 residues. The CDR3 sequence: CSARDGTGLNEKLFF. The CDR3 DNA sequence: TGCAGTGCTAGAGACGGGACAGGGCTGAATGAAAAACTGTTTTTT.

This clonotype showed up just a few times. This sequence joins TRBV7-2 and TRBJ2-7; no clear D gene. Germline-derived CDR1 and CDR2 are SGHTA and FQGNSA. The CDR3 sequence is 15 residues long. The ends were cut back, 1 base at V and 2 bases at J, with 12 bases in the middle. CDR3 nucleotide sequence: TGTGCCAGCAGCTTAGTAACCACAACCACCTACGAGCAGTACTTC. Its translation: CASSLVTTTTYEQYF.

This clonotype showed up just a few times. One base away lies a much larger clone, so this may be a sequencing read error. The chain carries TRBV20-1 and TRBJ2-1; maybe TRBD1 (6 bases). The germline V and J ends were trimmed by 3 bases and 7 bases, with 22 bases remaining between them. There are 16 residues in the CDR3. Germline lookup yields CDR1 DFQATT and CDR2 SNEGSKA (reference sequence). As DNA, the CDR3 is TGCAGTGCTAGTGGGGGCCTAGTGGGGTTGCAGAATGAGCAGTTCTTC. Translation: CSASGGLVGLQNEQFF.

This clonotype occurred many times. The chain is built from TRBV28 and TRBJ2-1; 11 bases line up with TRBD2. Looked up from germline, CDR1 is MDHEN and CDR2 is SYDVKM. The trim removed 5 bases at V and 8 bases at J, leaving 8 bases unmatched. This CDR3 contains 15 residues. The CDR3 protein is CASSILAGGGDEQFF. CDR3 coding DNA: TGTGCCAGCAGTATTCTAGCGGGAGGAGGCGATGAGCAGTTCTTC.

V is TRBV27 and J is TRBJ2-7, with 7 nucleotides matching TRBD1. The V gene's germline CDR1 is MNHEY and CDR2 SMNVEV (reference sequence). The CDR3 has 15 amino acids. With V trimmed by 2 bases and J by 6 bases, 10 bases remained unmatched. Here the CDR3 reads CASSLGRQGGREQYF. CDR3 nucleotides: TGTGCCAGCAGTTTAGGTAGACAGGGTGGTCGCGAGCAGTACTTC.

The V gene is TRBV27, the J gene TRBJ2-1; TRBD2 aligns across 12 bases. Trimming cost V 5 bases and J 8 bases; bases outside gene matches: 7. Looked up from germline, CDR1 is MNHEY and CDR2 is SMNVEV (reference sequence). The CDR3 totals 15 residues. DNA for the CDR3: TGTGCCAGCAGTCCACTAGCGGGAGGCTTTCATGAGCAGTTCTTC. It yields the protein CASSPLAGGFHEQFF.

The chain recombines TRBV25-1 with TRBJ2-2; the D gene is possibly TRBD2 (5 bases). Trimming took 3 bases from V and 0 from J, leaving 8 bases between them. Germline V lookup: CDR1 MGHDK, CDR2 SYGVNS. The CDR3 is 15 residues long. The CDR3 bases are TGTGCCAGCAGTGACAGGACTGCGAACACCGGGGAGCTGTTTTTT. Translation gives CASSDRTANTGELFF.

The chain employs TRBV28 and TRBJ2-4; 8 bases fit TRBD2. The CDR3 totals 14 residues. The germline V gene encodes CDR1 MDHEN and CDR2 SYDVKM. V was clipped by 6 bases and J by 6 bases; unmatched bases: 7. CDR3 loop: CASSGRVYSNIQYF. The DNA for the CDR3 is TGTGCCAGCAGCGGGAGGGTTTATTCAAACATTCAGTACTTC.

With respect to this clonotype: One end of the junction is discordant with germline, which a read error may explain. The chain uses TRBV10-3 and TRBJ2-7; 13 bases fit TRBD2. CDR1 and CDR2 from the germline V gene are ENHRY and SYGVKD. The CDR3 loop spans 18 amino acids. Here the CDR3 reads CAISGGLAGKQRFDERYF. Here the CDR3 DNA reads TGTGCCATCAGTGGGGGACTAGCGGGAAAGCAAAGGTTCGACGAGCGGTACTTC.

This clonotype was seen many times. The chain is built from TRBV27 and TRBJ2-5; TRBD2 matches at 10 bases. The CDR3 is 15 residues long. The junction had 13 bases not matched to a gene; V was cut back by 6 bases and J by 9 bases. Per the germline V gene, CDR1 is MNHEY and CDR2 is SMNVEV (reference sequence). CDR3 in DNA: TGTGCCAGCAGGCTGACTAGCGGGCCGCTCCGGTCCCAGTACTTC. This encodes CASRLTSGPLRSQYF.

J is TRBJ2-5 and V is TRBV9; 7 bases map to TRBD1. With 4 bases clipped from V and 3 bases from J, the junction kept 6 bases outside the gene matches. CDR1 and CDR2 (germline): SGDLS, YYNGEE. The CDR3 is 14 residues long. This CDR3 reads CASSTTGTEETQYF. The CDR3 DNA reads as TGTGCCAGCAGCACCACCGGGACAGAAGAGACCCAGTACTTC.